This TCR beta chain was identified during a study of T cell responses to AZD1222 COVID-19 vaccine. The CDR3 loop spans 13 amino acids. Trimming stripped 3 bases from V and 7 bases from J, with 10 bases between. Some clones are missing from TCRdb's copy, which holds only in-frame ones; the method was immunoSEQ multiplex PCR. The top ten clones hold roughly 2.3% of a sample with over 75,000 clones, roughly 89% of them seen once. The chain is built from TRBV12-3 or TRBV12-4 and TRBJ1-5; no clear D. This TCR was sampled from an adult in good health. The sample here was peripheral blood, taken on day 0 of AZD1222 vaccination. The CDR3: CASSFRVEQPQHF. DNA of the CDR3: TGTGCCAGCAGTTTTAGGGTTGAGCAGCCCCAGCATTTT.